Below, 28 T cell receptor beta chains from the same sample are listed, as sequenced in a study of blood T cell repertoires in COVID-19. Only in-frame clones appear in the TCRdb table, and some are missing; sequencing was by immunoSEQ multiplex PCR. The sample records about 170,000 clones, about 80% being singletons. Material: peripheral blood. These receptors were obtained from a woman aged 40 to 50 with COVID-19, enrolled during active disease.

The rearrangement uses TRBV29-1 and TRBJ2-2; 8 bases line up with TRBD1. CDR3 length: 13 amino acids. V dropped 6 bases and J dropped 6; count of bases not matched to a gene: 6. The germline gives CDR1 SQVTM, CDR2 ANQGSEA. The CDR3 sequence is CSVADREPGELFF. The DNA of the CDR3 is TGCAGCGTCGCGGACAGGGAGCCCGGGGAGCTGTTTTTT.

V usage is TRBV9 and J usage is TRBJ2-1; D may be TRBD1 (6 bases). The germline V gene has CDR1 SGDLS and CDR2 YYNGEE. The CDR3 spans 15 residues. V shed 3 bases and J shed 10 bases, with 20 bases lying between them. The CDR3 bases are TGTGCCAGCAGCGGGGACACCACCCTGGAGGACGAGCAGTTCTTC. It encodes CASSGDTTLEDEQFF.

The chain is built from TRBV7-9 and TRBJ2-2; 7 bases fit TRBD2. V dropped 5 bases and J dropped 2; count of bases not matched to a gene: 8. CDR1 is SEHNR and CDR2 is FQNEAQ in the germline V gene (reference sequence). The CDR3 extends over 16 amino acids. CDR3 sequence (DNA): TGTGCCAGCAGCCCCCGGGGGAGGGGAAACACCGGGGAGCTGTTTTTT. Encoded protein: CASSPRGRGNTGELFF.

The chain links TRBV11-3 to TRBJ2-1; 10 bases align to TRBD2. The CDR3 is 17 residues long. V dropped 4 bases and J dropped 0; count of bases not matched to a gene: 6. Per germline, CDR1 SGHNT and CDR2 YENEEA. CDR3: CASSSGLAASSYNEQFF. DNA for the CDR3: TGTGCCAGCAGCTCCGGACTAGCGGCAAGCTCCTACAATGAGCAGTTCTTC.

CDR3 in amino acids: CASSPGSGNTEAFF. The CDR3 DNA reads as TGTGCCAGCAGCCCAGGGTCAGGGAACACTGAAGCTTTCTTT. The rearrangement joins TRBV6-5 to TRBJ1-1; a possible D gene is TRBD1 (5 bases). CDR1 is MNHEY, CDR2 SVGAGI, per germline. V was clipped by 6 bases and J by 1 base, with 12 bases between them. There are 14 residues in the CDR3.

V gene TRBV30 combines with J gene TRBJ1-4, with D possibly TRBD1 on 6 matching bases. The CDR3 runs to 14 residues. Germline CDR1 reads GTSNPN; CDR2 reads SVGIG (reference sequence). The V and J ends lost 4 bases and 5 bases respectively, with 14 bases between them. CDR3 residues: CAWTFGGPNEKLFF. In DNA, the CDR3 is TGTGCCTGGACGTTCGGGGGGCCCAATGAAAAACTGTTTTTT.

V is TRBV7-9 and J is TRBJ1-1, with D tentatively TRBD1 (5 bases). CDR1 and CDR2 from the germline V gene are SEHNR and FQNEAQ (reference sequence). The CDR3 contains 14 residues. The V gene lost 5 bases and the J gene lost 5 bases, with 15 bases spanning the gap. The CDR3 nucleotides are TGTGCCAGCAGCCCTCCCCGGGGGGAGACTGAAGCTTTCTTT. Translating gives CASSPPRGETEAFF.

The chain employs TRBV4-1 and TRBJ2-7; TRBD1 is a possible D gene (5 bases). Trimming left V 5 bases short and J 6 bases short, with 11 bases between. The germline CDR1 and CDR2 sequences are MGHRA and YSYEKL. The CDR3 runs 12 residues. CDR3 DNA: TGCGCCAGCAGCAAAAAAGGGGTCGAGCAGTACTTC. It translates to CASSKKGVEQYF.

The V and J genes are TRBV19 and TRBJ1-3; 10 positions match TRBD1. Trimming cost V 9 bases and J 5 bases; bases outside gene matches: 7. This CDR3 has 14 residues. Germline values: CDR1 LNHDA, CDR2 SQIVND (reference sequence). The CDR3 region has the DNA TGTGCCAGCACCGGGACAGGGGAAAGAAACACCATATATTTT. It codes for CASTGTGERNTIYF. The full variable domain, its missing parts supplied by reference TRBV19 and TRBJ1-3, is DGGITQSPKYLFRKEGQNVTLSCEQNLNHDAMYWYRQDPGQGLRLIYYSQIVNDFQKGDIAEGYSVSREKKESFPLTVTSAQKNPTAFYLCASTGTGERNTIYFGEGSWLTVV.

In its sample, this clone was seen once. The V gene is TRBV7-6, the J gene TRBJ2-3, with D maybe TRBD1 (5 bases). V dropped 4 bases and J dropped 4 bases, with 12 bases sitting between them. The V gene's germline CDR1 is SGHVS and CDR2 FNYEAQ. The CDR3 length is 14 residues. Written as DNA, the CDR3 is TGTGCCAGCAGCTCAAACACAGGCCCAGATACGCAGTATTTT. This translates into CASSSNTGPDTQYF.

The rearrangement links TRBV28 to TRBJ2-7, with D unclear. V dropped 5 bases and J dropped 3 bases, with 8 bases sitting between them. From germline, CDR1 is MDHEN and CDR2 SYDVKM. There are 12 residues in the CDR3. Written as DNA, the CDR3 is TGTGCCAGCAGTGCCTATCTCTACGAGCAGTACTTC. It specifies CASSAYLYEQYF.

The chain uses TRBV11-2 and TRBJ2-6, with TRBD1 matching over 7 bases. CDR3 size: 15 residues. V trimming: 6 bases; J trimming: 1 base; junction bases outside the gene matches: 3. Germline assignment: CDR1 SGHAT and CDR2 FQNNGV. As DNA, the CDR3 is TGTGCCAGCAGTGAACAGGGGTCTGGGGCCAACGTCCTGACTTTC. Encoded protein: CASSEQGSGANVLTF.

The chain joins TRBV23-1 to TRBJ2-5, with 10 bases that match TRBD1. TRBV23-1 is an open reading frame, and its role is uncertain. The V segment lost 4 bases and the J segment 7 bases; nucleotides outside the gene matches: 15. The CDR3 loop spans 17 amino acids. In nucleotides, the CDR3 is TGCGCCAGCAGTCGGCTCGGGGGACAGGGGTGGAAGGTGACCCAGTACTTC. It specifies CASSRLGGQGWKVTQYF.

The sample holds a few counts of this clone. The genes are TRBV3-1 (or the pseudogene TRBV3-2) and TRBJ2-7; no clear D gene. Trimming cost V 6 bases and J 1 base, with 10 bases left between them. The germline CDR1 and CDR2 sequences are LGHDT and YNNKEL (reference sequence). This CDR3 spans 13 amino acids. CDR3 in DNA: TGTGCCAGCAGTGTAGGAGAGTCCTACGAGCAGTACTTC. Translating gives CASSVGESYEQYF.

The chain links TRBV6-1 to TRBJ2-3; no firm D call. Germline CDR1 MNHNS, CDR2 SASEGT. CDR3 size: 15 residues. V was pared by 1 base and J by 1 base, with 9 bases between. For the CDR3, the DNA is TGTGCCAGCAGTGAAGAGGTAGCAGGCACAGATACGCAGTATTTT. This codes for CASSEEVAGTDTQYF.

The CDR3 region is CASTRTLYSPLHF. Here the CDR3 DNA reads TGTGCCAGCACTAGGACTCTCTATTCACCCCTCCACTTT. This chain links TRBV2 with TRBJ1-6; unclear D gene. CDR3 length: 13 residues. Trimming shortened V by 7 bases and J by 8 bases, and 12 bases separated the two germline ends. Germline CDR1 and CDR2: SNHLY and FYNNEI.

The CDR3 nucleotides read TGTGCCAGCAGTTATAGTCGAGAGACAAGTGATGGACCCCTCCACTTT. Encoded protein: CASSYSRETSDGPLHF. The genes are TRBV6-5 and TRBJ1-6; D gene unclear. V was clipped by 3 bases and J by 12 bases, with 21 bases between them. The CDR3 is made up of 16 amino acids. Germline lookup yields CDR1 MNHEY and CDR2 SVGAGI.

The chain links TRBV6-5 to TRBJ1-5, with 8 bases identical to TRBD1. The CDR3 runs to 14 residues. The trim removed 6 bases at V and 3 bases at J, leaving 4 bases unmatched. Germline CDR1 reads MNHEY; CDR2 reads SVGAGI. The CDR3 bases are TGTGCCAGCAGCAGGACAGGGTTCAATCAGCCCCAGCATTTT. Residues: CASSRTGFNQPQHF.

This chain joins TRBV6-5 and TRBJ2-5; D perhaps matches TRBD1 (5 bases). V dropped 0 bases and J dropped 4 bases, with 6 bases sitting between them. This CDR3 region has 13 residues. Germline CDR1 reads MNHEY; CDR2 reads SVGAGI. CDR3 amino acids: CASSYSGRETQYF. In DNA, the CDR3 is TGTGCCAGCAGTTACTCGGGGCGAGAGACCCAGTACTTC.

The chain employs TRBV6-6 and TRBJ2-2; perhaps TRBD1 as D (6 bases). V lost 5 bases, J lost 0 bases, and 13 bases lay in between. This CDR3 region has 16 residues. CDR1 is MNHNY, CDR2 SVGAGI, per germline (reference sequence). CDR3 residues: CASSKQGGANTGELFF. Here the CDR3 DNA reads TGTGCCAGCAGTAAACAGGGCGGTGCGAACACCGGGGAGCTGTTTTTT.

The rearrangement uses TRBV25-1 and TRBJ1-1; unclear D gene. CDR1 and CDR2 (germline): MGHDK, SYGVNS. V was trimmed by 0 bases and J by 1 base, leaving 12 bases between them. This CDR3 contains 16 residues. CDR3 region: CASSEYPRGQNTEAFF. In nucleotides, the CDR3 is TGTGCCAGCAGTGAATACCCCCGGGGTCAGAACACTGAAGCTTTCTTT.

V is TRBV5-8 and J is TRBJ2-3; possible D gene TRBD2, 6 bases. The CDR3 length is 16 residues. Deletions cut 2 bases from V and 2 bases from J, with 15 bases between. From germline, CDR1 is SGHTS and CDR2 YDEGEE. The CDR3 DNA reads as TGTGCCAGCAGCTTCTTAACGGGGGACCTCACAGATACGCAGTATTTT. Its translation: CASSFLTGDLTDTQYF. Combining the CDR3 with reference TRBV5-8 and TRBJ2-3 gives the whole variable domain EAGVTQSPTHLIKTRGQQATLRCSPISGHTSVYWYQQALGLGLQFLLWYDEGEERNRGNFPPRFSGRQFPNYSSELNVNALELEDSALYLCASSFLTGDLTDTQYFGPGTRLTVL.

The V and J genes are TRBV7-9 and TRBJ1-2; D gene ambiguous. CDR3 length: 15 residues. V lost 3 bases and J lost 1, with 12 bases in between. Germline CDR1 and CDR2: SEHNR and FQNEAQ (reference sequence). The CDR3 DNA sequence: TGTGCCAGCAGCTTGAAGTCTGGAGGTAACTATGGCTACACCTTC. This gives the protein CASSLKSGGNYGYTF.

This chain links TRBV5-5 with TRBJ2-3; 7 bases agree with TRBD1. The V and J ends lost 5 bases and 6 bases, in that order; junction bases with no gene match: 12. This CDR3 contains 15 residues. Germline-derived CDR1 and CDR2 are SGHKS and YYEKEE (reference sequence). The CDR3 here is CASSQQGLPIDTQYF. CDR3 nucleotide sequence: TGTGCCAGCAGTCAACAGGGGCTCCCGATCGATACGCAGTATTTT.

J is TRBJ2-5 and V is TRBV4-1; 7 nucleotides match TRBD1. The CDR3 is 15 residues long. Losses at the gene ends were 4 bases for V and 2 bases for J; bases not matched to a gene: 7. Germline V CDR1 and CDR2: MGHRA, YSYEKL. Here the CDR3 DNA reads TGCGCCAGCAGCCGATTACCGGGACAGCAAGAGACCCAGTACTTC. The encoded protein is CASSRLPGQQETQYF.

The chain uses TRBV3-1 (or the pseudogene TRBV3-2) and TRBJ2-7; the match to TRBD2 covers 9 bases. The ends lost 0 bases at V and 4 bases at J; junction bases unmatched: 4. The germline V gene has CDR1 LGHDT and CDR2 YNNKEL (reference sequence). CDR3 length: 15 amino acids. The CDR3, as DNA: TGTGCCAGCAGCCAAGATTCAGCGGGAGGTTACGAGCAGTACTTC. Translation: CASSQDSAGGYEQYF.

The chain has TRBV29-1 and TRBJ2-3, with 7 bases lining up with TRBD1. The length of the CDR3 is 16 residues. The germline V gene has CDR1 SQVTM and CDR2 ANQGSEA. The CDR3 DNA reads TGCAGTGTCCAGACGGGACAGAGATCTAGCACAGATACGCAGTATTTT. Its translation: CSVQTGQRSSTDTQYF.

This clone was observed once. The chain employs TRBV20-1 and TRBJ1-5; 10 nucleotides align to TRBD1. V dropped 3 bases and J dropped 6; count of bases not matched to a gene: 8. The CDR3 covers 15 residues. CDR1 and CDR2 (germline): DFQATT, SNEGSKA (reference sequence). The CDR3 is CSASRDRGKSQPQHF. The CDR3 bases are TGCAGTGCTAGTCGGGACAGGGGTAAGAGTCAGCCCCAGCATTTT.